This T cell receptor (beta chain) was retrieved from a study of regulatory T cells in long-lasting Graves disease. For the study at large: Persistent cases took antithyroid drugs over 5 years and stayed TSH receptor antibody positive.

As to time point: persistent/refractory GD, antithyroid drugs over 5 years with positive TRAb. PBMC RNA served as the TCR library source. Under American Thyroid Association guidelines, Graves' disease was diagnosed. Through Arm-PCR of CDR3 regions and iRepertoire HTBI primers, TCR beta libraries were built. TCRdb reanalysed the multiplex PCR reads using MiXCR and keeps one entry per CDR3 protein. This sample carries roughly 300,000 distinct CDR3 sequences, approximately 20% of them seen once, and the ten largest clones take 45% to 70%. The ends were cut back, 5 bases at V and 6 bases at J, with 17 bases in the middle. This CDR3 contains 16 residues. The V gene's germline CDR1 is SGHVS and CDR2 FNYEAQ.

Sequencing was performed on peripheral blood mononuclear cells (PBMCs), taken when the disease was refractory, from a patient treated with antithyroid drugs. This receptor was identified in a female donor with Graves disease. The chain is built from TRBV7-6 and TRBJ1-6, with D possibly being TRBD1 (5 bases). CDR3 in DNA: TGTGCCAGCAGCGCCCACGAAGGGGCAAGTAATTCACCCCTCCACTTT. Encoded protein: CASSAHEGASNSPLHF.